This TCR beta chain appears in the sequencing data of a study of PD-L1 blockade in urothelial cancer. CDR3 length equals 13 residues. After removal of 0 bases from V and 12 bases from J, the junction contained 5 bases not matched to a gene. Germline V gives CDR1 MNHNS, CDR2 SASEGT. Each PCR contained spiked-in synthetic TCR analog templates. This table comes from immunoSEQ multiplex PCR, and its TCRdb copy is limited to in-frame clones, with some not included. The sample lists 40,000 to 55,000 clones, 85% to 90% seen once, with roughly 20% in the top ten. The time point is: pretreatment peripheral blood.

The rearrangement links TRBV6-1 to TRBJ2-4; 7 bases are a match to TRBD2. Sample: PBMCs, taken around atezolizumab (anti-PD-L1) treatment. The clonotype was recovered from a man in his 60s with urothelial cancer. The CDR3, as DNA: TGTGCCAGCAGTGAAGCGCGGGGGACGTATCAGTACTTC. The encoded protein is CASSEARGTYQYF.